The rows below give T cell receptor beta chains drawn from one sample of a study of T cell responses to AZD1222 COVID-19 vaccine. Produced via immunoSEQ multiplex PCR; TCRdb's table is partial and in-frame only. The sample contains 90,000 to 120,000 clones, about 94% of which appear only once. Material: peripheral blood, obtained on day 0 of AZD1222 vaccination. The receptors come from an adult in good health. CDR3s include the opening cysteine and the closing phenylalanine or tryptophan. A D gene is named only where the DNA matches it firmly. Clone size is stated in some rows and not others, as once, few, many or a class when expanded.

.	.	TRBV14	TRBJ1-6	CASSRRSSYNSPLHF	TGTGCCAGCAGCCGGCGGAGCTCCTATAATTCACCCCTCCACTTT
TRBD1	.	TRBV3-1/TRBV3-2	TRBJ1-1	CASTQGAGTEAFF	TGTGCCAGCACACAGGGGGCCGGCACTGAAGCTTTCTTT
TRBD1	.	TRBV11-2	TRBJ1-2	CASNDGQAPRGYTF	TGTGCCAGCAACGACGGACAGGCTCCACGAGGCTACACCTTC
.	.	TRBV7-9	TRBJ1-1	CASSLAIVEAFF	TGTGCCAGCAGCTTAGCTATTGTAGAAGCTTTCTTT
TRBD2	.	TRBV7-9	TRBJ2-1	CASSLGGTSGYNEQFF	TGTGCCAGCAGCTTAGGTGGGACTAGCGGTTACAATGAGCAGTTCTTC
.	.	TRBV27	TRBJ2-2	CASSLNTGELFF	TGTGCCAGCAGTCTTAACACCGGGGAGCTGTTTTTT
.	.	TRBV7-2	TRBJ2-3	CASSSLTDTQYF	TGTGCCAGCAGCTCTCTCACAGATACGCAGTATTTT
.	.	TRBV13	TRBJ2-1	CASSSGRSSYNEQFF	TGTGCCAGCAGCTCAGGACGCTCCTCCTACAATGAGCAGTTCTTC
.	.	TRBV28	TRBJ2-7	CASSQRGNSYEQYF	TGTGCCAGCAGCCAGCGCGGAAACTCCTACGAGCAGTACTTC
.	.	TRBV28	TRBJ2-7	CASSFRYEQYF	TGTGCCAGCAGTTTTCGCTACGAGCAGTACTTC
TRBD2	.	TRBV24-1	TRBJ2-5	CATSDRTVRTSGRVQETQYF	TGTGCCACCAGTGACCGCACCGTCAGGACTAGCGGGAGGGTCCAAGAGACCCAGTACTTC
.	.	TRBV30	TRBJ1-2	CAWRPLVTGGYTF	TGTGCCTGGAGGCCACTAGTTACAGGAGGCTACACCTTC
.	.	TRBV28	TRBJ1-1	CASRTSGMNTEAFF	TGTGCCAGCAGAACCAGCGGTATGAACACTGAAGCTTTCTTT
.	once	TRBV19	TRBJ2-5	CASTSSGSPSETQYF	TGTGCCAGTACCTCCAGTGGGAGCCCGTCAGAGACCCAGTACTTC
.	few	TRBV2	TRBJ1-6	CASTGQSNSPLHF	TGTGCCAGCACAGGACAGTCAAATTCACCCCTCCACTTT
.	.	TRBV2	TRBJ1-1	CASSVTGNPEAFF	TGTGCCAGCAGCGTTACAGGGAACCCTGAAGCTTTCTTT